This TCR beta chain is from a study of shared clonotypes between healthy human individuals. Regarding the study as a whole: The sharing of approximately 4.6% of naive CD4 clonotypes was seen across a few donors.

V was pared by 0 bases and J by 5 bases, with 11 bases between. The CDR3 extends over 14 amino acids. Germline CDR1 SGHRS, CDR2 YFSETQ. This clone appeared a few times. As yet, its antigen is unknown. Other DNA sequences in this sample translate to the same CDR3. Some clones are missing from TCRdb's copy, which holds only in-frame ones; the method was immunoSEQ multiplex PCR. The sample records about 680,000 clones, 55% to 85% being singletons. This chain links TRBV5-1 with TRBJ1-1, with a possible D match to TRBD1 (6 bases). This sequence originates from a woman younger than 45 in good health. Sequences were obtained from memory CD4+ T cells sorted from blood. Subset indicated: CD45RA-negative fraction. The CDR3 is CASSLDREGTEAFF. CDR3 coding DNA: TGCGCCAGCAGCTTGGACAGGGAGGGAACTGAAGCTTTCTTT. Together with reference TRBV5-1 and TRBJ1-1, the CDR3 gives the full variable domain: KAGVTQTPRYLIKTRGQQVTLSCSPISGHRSVSWYQQTPGQGLQFLFEYFSETQRNKGNFPGRFSGRQFSNSRSEMNVSTLELGDSALYLCASSLDREGTEAFFGQGTRLTVV.